The rows below give T cell receptor beta chains drawn from one sample of a study of blood T cells in healthy people across ages. Each CDR3 protein gets one entry after TCRdb re-called the 5' RACE reads with MiXCR. The sample holds about 1.4 million distinct CDR3 sequences, approximately 59% seen once. The sample was blood. The receptors were gathered from a man younger than 30 in good health. The CDR3 runs from the conserved cysteine through the conserved F or W. The D gene is left open where the match is weak. The size of a clone is reported for some rows only, either as once, few or many, or as a class for expanded clones.

J,D,size,V,CDR3,DNA
TRBJ2-3,-,-,TRBV29-1,CSVAIGLQLLDTQYF,TGCAGCGTTGCAATTGGACTGCAGCTTCTAGATACGCAGTATTTT
TRBJ2-5,-,few,TRBV6-2/TRBV6-3,CASSDPTGSGQETQYF,TGTGCCAGCAGTGACCCTACAGGATCGGGCCAAGAGACCCAGTACTTC
TRBJ2-2,-,few,TRBV7-9,CASSLPQGGNTGELFF,TGTGCCAGCAGCTTACCACAGGGAGGGAACACCGGGGAGCTGTTTTTT
TRBJ2-7,-,-,TRBV3-1,CASSQEGLLYNEQYF,TGTGCCAGCAGCCAAGAGGGACTCCTTTACAATGAGCAGTACTTC
TRBJ2-7,-,-,TRBV7-2,CASSYQTYYEQYF,TGTGCCAGCAGCTATCAGACTTACTACGAGCAGTACTTC
TRBJ2-7,-,-,TRBV9,CASSSIGFGEQYF,TGTGCCAGCAGCTCAATCGGGTTTGGGGAGCAGTACTTC
TRBJ2-3,TRBD1,few,TRBV25-1,CASSEVADRGQYF,TGTGCCAGCAGTGAAGTGGCGGACAGGGGGCAGTATTTT
TRBJ1-6,TRBD1,-,TRBV13,CASSSQSQGTSPLHF,TGTGCCAGCAGCTCCCAATCACAGGGGACTTCACCCCTCCACTTT
TRBJ2-1,TRBD2,-,TRBV20-1,CSASREGGTYNEQFF,TGCAGTGCCTCCCGAGAGGGAGGGACCTACAATGAGCAGTTCTTC
TRBJ2-5,-,-,TRBV6-2/TRBV6-3,CASTDTDQETQYF,TGTGCCAGCACCGACACGGACCAAGAGACCCAGTACTTC
TRBJ2-3,-,-,TRBV4-2,CASSQVSAHTQYF,TGTGCCAGCAGCCAAGTGTCCGCGCATACGCAGTATTTT
TRBJ2-7,TRBD1,few,TRBV7-6,CASSSIQGVNEQYF,TGTGCCAGCAGCTCCATACAGGGGGTCAACGAGCAGTACTTC
TRBJ1-1,-,-,TRBV12-3/TRBV12-4,CASSLGPRVNTEAFF,TGTGCCAGCAGTTTGGGTCCCCGAGTGAACACTGAAGCTTTCTTT
TRBJ2-5,TRBD1,-,TRBV29-1,CSVRQGEETQYF,TGCAGCGTTAGACAGGGGGAGGAGACCCAGTACTTC
TRBJ2-3,-,-,TRBV20-1,CSASPRTDTQYF,TGCAGTGCTAGCCCTAGAACAGATACGCAGTATTTT
TRBJ2-3,-,-,TRBV28,CLTRDSSTDTQYF,TGTTTGACCCGAGACAGCAGCACAGATACGCAGTATTTT
TRBJ2-5,TRBD1,-,TRBV5-1,CASSPDRGLQETQYF,TGCGCCAGCAGCCCCGACAGGGGCCTCCAAGAGACCCAGTACTTC
TRBJ2-5,TRBD1,few,TRBV27,CASSLPGQGIGETQYF,TGTGCCAGCAGTTTACCGGGACAGGGGATTGGAGAGACCCAGTACTTC
TRBJ2-1,TRBD2,-,TRBV20-1,CSAYGTSKNEQFF,TGCAGTGCTTACGGGACTAGCAAAAATGAGCAGTTCTTC
TRBJ2-1,TRBD2,few,TRBV7-8,CASSPDGSGRVNEQFF,TGTGCCAGCAGCCCGGATGGGAGCGGGAGGGTCAATGAGCAGTTCTTC
TRBJ2-7,TRBD1,-,TRBV6-2/TRBV6-3,CASSRQGLYNEQYF,TGTGCCAGCAGTAGACAGGGGCTTTACAATGAGCAGTACTTC
TRBJ2-1,-,-,TRBV20-1,CSAPWTVEQFF,TGCAGTGCTCCCTGGACAGTTGAGCAGTTCTTC
TRBJ2-3,-,-,TRBV7-2,CASSPLLDTQYF,TGTGCCAGCAGCCCCCTTCTAGATACGCAGTATTTT
TRBJ1-2,-,-,TRBV4-1,CASSQDIDRNYGYTF,TGCGCCAGCAGCCAAGATATTGACAGGAACTATGGCTACACCTTC
TRBJ1-2,-,-,TRBV6-5,CATRVGGSTSYGYTF,TGTGCCACCCGAGTGGGGGGAAGCACATCCTATGGCTACACCTTC
TRBJ2-5,TRBD2,-,TRBV5-6,CASGLIAGGKETQYF,TGTGCCAGCGGATTGATAGCGGGGGGAAAAGAGACCCAGTACTTC
TRBJ2-5,-,-,TRBV28,CASSLQRSTQYF,TGTGCCAGCAGCCTCCAGCGGTCGACCCAGTACTTC
TRBJ2-1,TRBD2,-,TRBV4-1,CASSQDSRSGRAEQFF,TGCGCCAGCAGCCAAGACTCGCGGAGCGGGAGAGCTGAGCAGTTCTTC
TRBJ2-5,-,-,TRBV25-1,CASRETGMGYEQYF,TGTGCCAGCAGAGAGACAGGCATGGGTTATGAGCAGTACTTC
TRBJ1-6,-,-,TRBV4-3,CASSQDSSWSPLHF,TGCGCCAGCAGCCAAGATTCTTCATGGTCACCCCTCCACTTT
TRBJ2-3,-,few,TRBV21-1,CASSIRGGLAGGGSDTQYF,TGTGCCAGCAGCATTCGAGGAGGACTAGCGGGAGGAGGTTCGGATACGCAGTATTTT
TRBJ2-7,-,-,TRBV20-1,CSARWQGHEQYF,TGCAGTGCTAGATGGCAGGGGCACGAGCAGTACTTC
TRBJ1-4,-,few,TRBV2,CASTGSNEKLFF,TGTGCCAGCACCGGATCTAATGAAAAACTGTTTTTT
TRBJ1-5,TRBD1,-,TRBV30,CAWQTGASNQPQHF,TGTGCCTGGCAGACAGGGGCTAGCAATCAGCCCCAGCATTTT
TRBJ2-5,TRBD1,-,TRBV2,CASTGTEGTQYF,TGTGCCAGCACCGGGACAGAGGGGACCCAGTACTTC
TRBJ1-2,-,-,TRBV6-5,CASSYSEPGDYGYTF,TGTGCCAGCAGTTACTCAGAACCGGGAGACTATGGCTACACCTTC
TRBJ2-3,-,-,TRBV12-3/TRBV12-4,CASSLIRRTTDTQYF,TGTGCCAGCAGTTTGATCCGACGGACTACAGATACGCAGTATTTT
TRBJ2-7,-,-,TRBV20-1,CSVPRADEQYF,TGCAGCGTGCCTAGAGCGGACGAGCAGTACTTC
TRBJ1-2,-,-,TRBV15,CATSRDSSYGYTF,TGTGCCACCAGCAGAGATTCGAGCTATGGCTACACCTTC
TRBJ2-1,-,-,TRBV6-5,CASTATNYNEQFF,TGTGCCAGCACTGCGACCAACTACAATGAGCAGTTCTTC